A single sample is the source of the 21 T cell receptor beta chains below, sequenced in a study. TCRdb recomputed calls from the reads with MiXCR, one row per CDR3 protein. Among about 3,900 distinct CDR3 sequences listed, more than 9% were seen once. Sequencing was done on a sample of CD4+ T cells from synovial fluid. The receptor set was obtained from a human donor with rheumatoid arthritis.

This clonotype is termed medium-sized. V is TRBV7-2 and J is TRBJ1-1, with 7 positions matching TRBD1. Trimming cost V 5 bases and J 7 bases; bases outside gene matches: 19. The V gene's germline CDR1 is SGHTA and CDR2 FQGNSA. The CDR3 totals 17 residues. The CDR3 coding sequence is TGTGCCAGCAGCCTAACCTCCGGGACAGACCACTTGGGTGAAGCTTTCTTT. This codes for CASSLTSGTDHLGEAFF.

A word on this clonotype: A much larger clone differs from this one at a single base, so this may be a read error. CDR3 DNA: TGCAGCGCGTCCCGGGACGGGTACGAGCAGTACTTC. Encoded protein: CSASRDGYEQYF. J is TRBJ2-7 and V is TRBV29-1; the D gene could be TRBD1 or TRBD2 (5 bases each). CDR1 SQVTM and CDR2 ANQGSEA come from the germline V gene. This CDR3 contains 12 residues. The ends were cut back, 7 bases at V and 4 bases at J, with 14 bases in the middle.

This clonotype counts as medium-sized (0.01 to 0.1%). The chain uses TRBV7-9 and TRBJ2-1; D remains unclear. CDR1 is SEHNR, CDR2 FQNEAQ, per germline (reference sequence). V lost 4 bases, J lost 0 bases, and 13 bases lay in between. The CDR3 has 16 residues. The CDR3 here is CASSSTTPSSYNEQFF. The CDR3, as DNA: TGTGCCAGCAGCTCCACGACTCCCAGCTCCTACAATGAGCAGTTCTTC.

In its sample, this clonotype is medium-sized. This chain joins TRBV27 and TRBJ2-3; D is undetermined. Per the germline V gene, CDR1 is MNHEY and CDR2 is SMNVEV (reference sequence). Trimming took off 0 bases at V and 6 bases at J, with 7 bases between the two ends. The CDR3 has 13 amino acids. CDR3 DNA: TGTGCCAGCAGTTTATCGTTGGGGGATACGCAGTATTTT. Its protein is CASSLSLGDTQYF.

The sample holds many counts of this clonotype. The chain's CDR3 is CASKAGNTQYF. As DNA, the CDR3 is TGTGCCAGTAAGGCCGGGAATACGCAGTATTTT. The genes are TRBV19 and TRBJ2-3, with TRBD2 as a possible D gene (5 bases). The CDR3 is 11 amino acids. Per germline, CDR1 LNHDA and CDR2 SQIVND (reference sequence). Trimming stripped 7 bases from V and 7 bases from J, with 9 bases between.

This clonotype is deemed medium-sized. J is TRBJ1-6 and V is TRBV12-3 or TRBV12-4, with D unresolved. V lost 2 bases to trimming and J lost 8 bases, with 10 bases between them. This CDR3 has 14 amino acids. The CDR3 is CASSLMGGDSPLHF. The DNA of the CDR3 is TGTGCCAGCAGTTTAATGGGTGGGGATTCACCCCTCCACTTT.

This clonotype is medium-sized within its sample. This sequence joins TRBV27 and TRBJ2-7; 10 nucleotides line up with TRBD1. Germline trimming cut 4 bases from V and 3 bases from J; bases unmatched to any gene: 3. Per germline, CDR1 MNHEY and CDR2 SMNVEV (reference sequence). The CDR3 has 14 amino acids. The CDR3 DNA follows: TGTGCCAGCAGTTCCCGGGACAGGGGCTACGAGCAGTACTTC. Amino acid sequence: CASSSRDRGYEQYF.

Comment on this clonotype: One base away lies a much larger clone, so this may be a sequencing read error. Because the CDR3 is missing its conserved closing phenylalanine or tryptophan, this is likely a read error. This chain connects TRBV4-3 to TRBJ1-5; D is possibly TRBD1 (6 bases). V was pared by 3 bases and J by 6 bases, with 9 bases between. Germline V gene data show CDR1 as LGHNA and CDR2 as YSLEER. The CDR3 covers 13 residues. This chain's CDR3 is CASSQEQGQPQHS. CDR3 coding DNA: TGCGCCAGCAGCCAGGAACAGGGTCAGCCCCAGCATTCT.

In this sample, this clonotype turned up many times. The chain combines TRBV4-3 with TRBJ1-6, with TRBD1 as a possible D gene (5 bases). This CDR3 is 12 amino acids long. The germline CDR1 and CDR2 sequences are LGHNA and YSLEER. V lost 4 bases and J lost 9, with 7 bases in between. The CDR3 protein is CASSLDSSPLHF. The CDR3 DNA follows: TGCGCCAGCAGCCTTGACAGTTCACCCCTCCACTTT.

The chain is built from TRBV30 and TRBJ2-7, with 7 bases lining up with TRBD1. The CDR3 is 16 residues long. CDR1 is GTSNPN, CDR2 SVGIG, per germline (reference sequence). V shed 2 bases, J shed 3 bases, and the junction held 13 bases outside the gene matches. The CDR3 DNA reads as TGTGCCTGGAGTCCTCTCCAACAGGGGCTCGGCTACGAGCAGTACTTC. Translated, it gives CAWSPLQQGLGYEQYF.

The V and J genes are TRBV6-6 and TRBJ2-7, with D maybe TRBD1 (5 bases). The CDR3 runs 14 residues. With 0 bases removed from V and 5 bases from J, the gap between germline ends came to 11 bases. From germline, CDR1 is MNHNY and CDR2 SVGAGI (reference sequence). CDR3 sequence reads: CASSYSTQGHEQYF. The CDR3 nucleotides are TGTGCCAGCAGTTACTCGACGCAGGGCCACGAGCAGTACTTC.

In its sample, this clonotype is medium-sized. This chain uses TRBV28 with TRBJ2-1, with 7 bases aligning to TRBD2. The CDR3 runs to 14 residues. Germline CDR1 and CDR2: MDHEN and SYDVKM. After removal of 6 bases from V and 8 bases from J, the junction contained 10 bases not matched to a gene. The CDR3 DNA reads TGTGCCAGCAGCCGAATAAAGACTAGCTATGAGCAGTTCTTC. It encodes CASSRIKTSYEQFF. The whole variable domain, filled in from reference TRBV28 and TRBJ2-1, reads DVKVTQSSRYLVKRTGEKVFLECVQDMDHENMFWYRQDPGLGLRLIYFSYDVKMKEKGDIPEGYSVSREKKERFSLILESASTNQTSMYLCASSRIKTSYEQFFGPGTRLTVL.

This clonotype has more than one count but fewer than ten. The chain employs TRBV20-1 and TRBJ1-1; tentative D call: TRBD1 (5 bases). This CDR3 spans 16 amino acids. Trimming removed 0 bases from V and 1 base from J, with 15 bases in between. CDR1 and CDR2 (germline): DFQATT, SNEGSKA (reference sequence). The CDR3 DNA is TGCAGTGCTAGAGATTCTCCCGGGGCTCAGAACACTGAAGCTTTCTTT. The encoded protein is CSARDSPGAQNTEAFF.

This clonotype was observed at least ten times. The chain uses TRBV9 and TRBJ2-7; D is unclear. The germline V and J ends were trimmed by 0 bases and 6 bases, with 10 bases remaining between them. CDR1 and CDR2 (germline): SGDLS, YYNGEE. This CDR3 is built from 13 residues. CDR3 DNA: TGTGCCAGCAGCGTAGGTCTCCCGGGCGAGCAGTACTTC. Residues: CASSVGLPGEQYF.

The sample holds a few counts of this clonotype. The rearrangement uses TRBV4-1 and TRBJ2-7, with 10 bases matching TRBD2. The CDR3 spans 16 residues. The germline V gene encodes CDR1 MGHRA and CDR2 YSYEKL. J gave up 2 bases and V 3 bases, and 7 bases lay outside the gene matches. The CDR3 nucleotides read TGCGCCAGCAGCCATATAGGGACTAGCGTCACCTACGAGCAGTACTTC. Amino acid sequence: CASSHIGTSVTYEQYF.

By proportion, this clonotype is medium-sized. The rearrangement links TRBV5-1 to TRBJ2-7; D not certain. The CDR3 is 13 residues long. V lost 0 bases and J lost 7, with 11 bases in between. In germline, CDR1 is SGHRS, CDR2 YFSETQ. As DNA, the CDR3 is TGCGCCAGCAGCTTGGCCAGCCGCAGGGAGCAGTACTTC. This translates into CASSLASRREQYF.

In this sample, this clonotype is medium-sized. The CDR3 DNA reads as TGTGCCAGCAGCCCCCAAGGGGGGGAGACCCAGTACTTC. As protein: CASSPQGGETQYF. V and J are TRBV7-3 and TRBJ2-5, with D tentatively TRBD1 or TRBD2 (6 bases each). V was clipped by 5 bases and J by 5 bases, with 12 bases between them. Germline CDR1 is SGHTA and CDR2 is FQGTGA. The CDR3 sequence is 13 residues long.

This clonotype was counted at least ten times. The chain uses TRBV10-3 and TRBJ1-4; no firm D call. This CDR3 has 14 amino acids. The V gene lost 3 bases and the J gene lost 8 bases, with 13 bases spanning the gap. Germline lookup yields CDR1 ENHRY and CDR2 SYGVKD. CDR3 in DNA: TGTGCCATCAGTGACCCACTAGAGGGAGAAAAACTGTTTTTT. Protein sequence: CAISDPLEGEKLFF.

This chain uses TRBV12-5 with TRBJ2-3; no reliable D call. Trimming left V 2 bases short and J 3 bases short, with 15 bases between. The CDR3 runs to 16 residues. Looked up from germline, CDR1 is LGHNT and CDR2 is FRNRAP. The DNA for the CDR3 is TGTGCTAGTGGTTTGCTCCCGGGCCCCGGGACAGATACGCAGTATTTT. It is translated as CASGLLPGPGTDTQYF.

Judged by abundance, this clonotype is medium-sized. This rearrangement joins TRBV28 to TRBJ2-3, with 7 bases aligning to TRBD1. Trimming at V came to 6 bases and at J to 4 bases, leaving 4 bases not matched to a gene. CDR3 length: 13 residues. Germline V gene lookup returns CDR1 MDHEN and CDR2 SYDVKM. CDR3 protein: CASRRGQADTQYF. In DNA, the CDR3 is TGTGCCAGCAGACGCGGACAGGCAGATACGCAGTATTTT.

Ten or more counts support this clonotype. V and J are TRBV2 and TRBJ1-4; a weak D match, TRBD1 (6 bases). Germline CDR1 SNHLY, CDR2 FYNNEI. V was cut by 5 bases and J by 7 bases, with 14 bases left in between. The CDR3 loop spans 14 amino acids. The CDR3 DNA follows: TGTGCCAGCAGTTCTGACAGGAGGGTTGAAAAACTGTTTTTT. It is translated as CASSSDRRVEKLFF.